This TCR beta chain was captured in a study of blood T cell repertoires in COVID-19 (dated by TCRdb to about 2020). Looking at the study overall: Samples from collaborators originated in the United States, Italy and Spain and spanned both the acute and convalescent phases of COVID-19. Where HLA class I and class II types were available, the types were taken from metadata supplied by the sample provider, not from assay-based typing. The samples were drawn from the first 160 participants of the ongoing ImmuneRACE study and from over a thousand subjects provided by 6 global collaborators. The dataset comprised deeply sampled blood TCRbeta repertoires from subjects exposed to, actively infected with, or recovered from COVID-19. The repertoires were released in a freely available public database intended as a resource for research on the immune response to SARS-CoV-2. Nearly every sample came with metadata listing a de-identified subject ID, COVID-19 status, age in years and sex. The prospective study material was composed of cDNA or gDNA derived from T cells, B-cell-depleted T cells, or PBMCs.

In the case of this clone: What this receptor recognizes is not known. No base quality information exists; no much larger clone differs at one position.

The immunoSEQ Assay, a bias-controlled multiplex PCR, was used to amplify TCRbeta CDR3 regions from genomic DNA. From the authors' description of their analysis: The number of nucleated cells in each sample was estimated by amplification of reference gene primers within the assay. To quantify the absolute abundance of each unique TCRbeta CDR3 rearrangement, sequence reads were collapsed and filtered. For each sample, productive Simpson clonality was calculated as the square root of Simpson's diversity index across productive rearrangements. Drawn from immuneACCESS, this table holds only the in-frame rearrangements with V and J called that TCRdb kept. Clones are partly lost; checked studies trace under half to an unresolved V gene and leave the rest unexplained. V and J calls and clone size come straight from that table; D and trimming were deduced from the DNA. The sample has more than 250,000 clones on record, 80% to 90% of them singletons. The ten biggest clones cover roughly 6.7% of the sample.

Cut back by 7 bases and 1 base, the V and J ends lie 16 bases apart. The CDR3 spans 15 residues, from the cysteine through the phenylalanine. Only CDR3 DNA remains: 45 bases, in frame from the first base. CDR1 and CDR2 are drawn from the germline V gene (reference sequence): LNHDA, SQIVND. Another Seattle source contributed samples from volunteer blood donors who had recovered from COVID-19. Whole blood was collected in K2EDTA tubes by collaborating institutions according to the institutions' own protocols. For TCRbeta analysis, collaborators shipped samples in one of three forms: frozen whole blood, isolated PBMCs, or DNA extracted from either of those sample types. Findings and caveats that apply to the study as a whole: How much clinical and demographic metadata was included differed by source and by participant, and the metadata was provided uncurated.

The sequencing sample was made of peripheral blood. Recombination linked TRBV19 to TRBJ1-1, with the D gene uncertain. This clonotype originated in a man aged 18 to 30 who had recovered from COVID-19. The nucleotide sequence is given as TGTGCCAGTACCATTATCTCAGGATCGAACACTGAAGCTTTCTTT. Its coded protein is CASTIISGSNTEAFF.